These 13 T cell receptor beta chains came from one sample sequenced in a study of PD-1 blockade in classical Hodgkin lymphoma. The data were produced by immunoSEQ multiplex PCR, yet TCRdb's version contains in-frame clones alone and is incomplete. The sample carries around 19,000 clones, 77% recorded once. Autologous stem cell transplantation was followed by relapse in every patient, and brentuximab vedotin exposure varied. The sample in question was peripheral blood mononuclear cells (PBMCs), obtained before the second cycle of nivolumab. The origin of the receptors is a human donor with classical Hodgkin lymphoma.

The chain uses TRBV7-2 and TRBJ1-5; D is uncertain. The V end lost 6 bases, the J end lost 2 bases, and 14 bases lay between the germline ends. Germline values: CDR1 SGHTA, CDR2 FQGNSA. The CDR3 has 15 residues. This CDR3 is CASRTRAGGNQPQHF. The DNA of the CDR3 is TGTGCCAGCAGAACCCGGGCCGGTGGCAATCAGCCCCAGCATTTT. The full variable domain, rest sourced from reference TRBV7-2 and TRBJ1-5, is GAGVSQSPSNKVTEKGKDVELRCDPISGHTALYWYRQSLGQGLEFLIYFQGNSAPDKSGLPSDRFSAERTGGSVSTLTIQRTQQEDSAVYLCASRTRAGGNQPQHFGDGTRLSIL.

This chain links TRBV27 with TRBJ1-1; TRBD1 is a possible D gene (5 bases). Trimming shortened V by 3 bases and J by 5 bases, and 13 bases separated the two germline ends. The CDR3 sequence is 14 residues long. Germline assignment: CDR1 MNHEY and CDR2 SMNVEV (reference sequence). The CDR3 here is CASSFHGHGTEAFF. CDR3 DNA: TGTGCCAGCAGTTTCCACGGACACGGGACTGAAGCTTTCTTT.

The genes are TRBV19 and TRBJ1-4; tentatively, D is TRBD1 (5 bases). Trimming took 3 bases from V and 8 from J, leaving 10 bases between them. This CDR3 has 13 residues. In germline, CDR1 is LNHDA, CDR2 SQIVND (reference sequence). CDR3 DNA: TGTGCCAGTAGTATCTTGCGGGGGGAAAAACTGTTTTTT. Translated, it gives CASSILRGEKLFF. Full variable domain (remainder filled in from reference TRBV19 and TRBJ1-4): DGGITQSPKYLFRKEGQNVTLSCEQNLNHDAMYWYRQDPGQGLRLIYYSQIVNDFQKGDIAEGYSVSREKKESFPLTVTSAQKNPTAFYLCASSILRGEKLFFGSGTQLSVL.

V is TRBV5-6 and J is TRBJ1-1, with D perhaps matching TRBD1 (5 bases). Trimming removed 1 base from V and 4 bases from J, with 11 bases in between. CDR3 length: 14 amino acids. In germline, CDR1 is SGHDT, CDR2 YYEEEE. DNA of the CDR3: TGTGCCAGCAGCTTGTTTCAGGGCATCACTGAAGCTTTCTTT. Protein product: CASSLFQGITEAFF.

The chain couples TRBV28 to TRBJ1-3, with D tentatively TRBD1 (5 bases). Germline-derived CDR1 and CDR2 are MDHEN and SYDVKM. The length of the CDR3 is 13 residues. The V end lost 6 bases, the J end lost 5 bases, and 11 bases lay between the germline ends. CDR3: CASRGTARNTIYF. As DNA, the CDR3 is TGTGCCAGCAGAGGGACGGCCAGAAACACCATATATTTT.

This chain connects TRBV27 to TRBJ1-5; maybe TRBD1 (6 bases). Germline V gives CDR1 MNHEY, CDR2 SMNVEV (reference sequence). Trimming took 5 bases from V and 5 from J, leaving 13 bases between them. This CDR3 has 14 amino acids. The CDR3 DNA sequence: TGTGCCAGCAGTGCCAGGGGCGGGGATCAGCCCCAGCATTTT. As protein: CASSARGGDQPQHF.

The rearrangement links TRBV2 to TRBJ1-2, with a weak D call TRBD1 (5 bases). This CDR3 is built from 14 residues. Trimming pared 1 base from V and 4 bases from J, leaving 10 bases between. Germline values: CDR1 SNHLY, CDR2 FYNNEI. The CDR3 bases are TGTGCCAGCAGTGAAGGGGGGGAGAGCTATGGCTACACCTTC. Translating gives CASSEGGESYGYTF.

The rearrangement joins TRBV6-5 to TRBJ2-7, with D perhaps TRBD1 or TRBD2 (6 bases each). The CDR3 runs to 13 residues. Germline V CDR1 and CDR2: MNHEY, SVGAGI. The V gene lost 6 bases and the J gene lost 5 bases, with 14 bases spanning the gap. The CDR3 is CASSFYGGDEQYF. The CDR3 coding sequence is TGTGCCAGCAGCTTCTACGGGGGCGACGAGCAGTACTTC.

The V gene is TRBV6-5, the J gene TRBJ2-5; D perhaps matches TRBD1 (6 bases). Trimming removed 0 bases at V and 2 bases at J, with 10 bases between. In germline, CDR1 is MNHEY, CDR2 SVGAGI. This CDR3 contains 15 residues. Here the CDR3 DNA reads TGTGCCAGCAGTTACTCAGGACAGACTCAAGAGACCCAGTACTTC. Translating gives CASSYSGQTQETQYF.

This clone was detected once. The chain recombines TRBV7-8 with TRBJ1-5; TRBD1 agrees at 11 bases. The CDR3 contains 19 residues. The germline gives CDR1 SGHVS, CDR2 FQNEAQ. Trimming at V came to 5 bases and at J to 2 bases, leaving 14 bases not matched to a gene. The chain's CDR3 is CASSLSVGQGVVGNQPQHF. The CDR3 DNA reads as TGTGCCAGCAGCCTCTCCGTGGGACAGGGGGTTGTGGGCAATCAGCCCCAGCATTTT.

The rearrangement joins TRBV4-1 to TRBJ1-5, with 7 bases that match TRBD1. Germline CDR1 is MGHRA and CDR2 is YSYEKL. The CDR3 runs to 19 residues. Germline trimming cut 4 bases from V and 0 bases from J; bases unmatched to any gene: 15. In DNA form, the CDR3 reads TGCGCCAGCAGCCTATTAGACGCCACAGGGGTTTTTAGCAATCAGCCCCAGCATTTT. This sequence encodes CASSLLDATGVFSNQPQHF.

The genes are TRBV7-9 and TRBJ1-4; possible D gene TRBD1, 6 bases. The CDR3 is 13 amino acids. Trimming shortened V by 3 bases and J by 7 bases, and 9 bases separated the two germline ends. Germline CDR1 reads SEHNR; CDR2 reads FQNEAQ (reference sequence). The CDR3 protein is CASSFTGTEKLFF. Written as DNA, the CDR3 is TGTGCCAGCAGCTTCACAGGGACTGAAAAACTGTTTTTT.

CDR3 in DNA: TGCAGCGTCTGGACTAGCGGGCCCTCCTACGAGCAGTACTTC. Translating gives CSVWTSGPSYEQYF. V gene TRBV29-1 combines with J gene TRBJ2-7; 11 positions agree with TRBD2. The CDR3 contains 14 residues. V was pared by 6 bases and J by 0 bases, with 4 bases of the junction left unmatched. Germline V gene data show CDR1 as SQVTM and CDR2 as ANQGSEA.